This TCR beta chain was sequenced during a study of lymphopenia after photon versus proton radiotherapy. The repertoire was sequenced with immunoSEQ multiplex PCR; TCRdb's copy has only in-frame clones and lacks some. The sample includes some 55,000 clones, around 83% of them seen just once. Study-level points and caveats: Post-nadir TCR diversity decline inversely tracked overall survival among those who died. Only patients who died were analyzed for survival; proton advantage is unproven.

As concerns this clone: Its target is unknown.

Germline V gives CDR1 KGHSH, CDR2 LQKENI. The V gene lost 1 base and the J gene lost 0 bases, with 10 bases spanning the gap. This CDR3 is built from 16 residues. The chain uses TRBV18 and TRBJ1-3; D not certain. This TCR was recovered from a man over 45 with gastric cancer. Sequenced material: peripheral blood, taken from a patient treated with photon-based radiotherapy. The CDR3 DNA follows: TGTGCCAGCTCACCACAAGACCGGTACTCTGGAAACACCATATATTTT. Its translation is CASSPQDRYSGNTIYF.